The clone carrying this T cell receptor (beta chain) has a handful of counts. The data stem from a study of patients and donors after allogeneic stem cell transplantation. TCRdb used MiXCR to reprocess the RT-PCR reads, holding one entry per CDR3 protein. The sample contains 410,000 or so distinct CDR3 sequences, around 16% of which appear only once. The V end lost 4 bases, the J end lost 8 bases, and 18 bases lay between the germline ends. There are 15 residues in the CDR3. CDR1 LNHNV and CDR2 YYDKDF come from the germline V gene (reference sequence). The specimen was blood, either unsorted or a sorted T cell fraction (not recorded which). This TCR derives from a human donor who was either an allogeneic HSCT recipient or a stem cell or donor lymphocyte infusion donor (not recorded which). It is not recorded whose cells these are; they may come from a transplant donor. J is TRBJ2-1 and V is TRBV15; D may be TRBD1 (7 bases). CDR3 region: CATSTRWQGGDEQFF. In DNA, the CDR3 is TGTGCCACCAGCACGAGGTGGCAGGGGGGAGATGAGCAGTTCTTC.